The clone carrying this TCR beta chain was seen only a few times. Its antigen is undetermined. This record comes from a study of radiation and T cells in renal cell carcinoma. Whole-study findings and limits: In blood, top tumor clones expanded by 2 weeks, shrinking by 4.

Some clones are missing from TCRdb's copy, which holds only in-frame ones; the method was immunoSEQ multiplex PCR. The table lists tens of thousands of clones, over 70% of them singletons, with about 7.3% in the top ten. Per germline, CDR1 SGHAT and CDR2 FQNNGV. Trimming took off 5 bases at V and 4 bases at J, with 14 bases between the two ends. This CDR3 region has 14 residues. Time point: baseline pretreatment blood. As for treatment: 15 Gy SBRT to primary tumor, nephrectomy 4 weeks later. Clear cell pathology was present in this patient's renal cell carcinoma. This TCR came from a man aged 55-75 years with renal cell carcinoma. The sample was blood, taken from a patient whose treatment included radiotherapy and nephrectomy. The genes are TRBV11-2 and TRBJ1-1; no clear D. CDR3 in amino acids: CASSPAHLGTEAFF. The CDR3 nucleotides are TGTGCCAGCAGCCCCGCACACCTCGGCACTGAAGCTTTCTTT. The variable domain in full, completed from reference TRBV11-2 and TRBJ1-1, reads EAGVAQSPRYKIIEKRQSVAFWCNPISGHATLYWYQQILGQGPKLLIQFQNNGVVDDSQLPKDRFSAERLKGVDSTLKIQPAKLEDSAVYLCASSPAHLGTEAFFGQGTRLTVV.